This entry lists 13 T cell receptor beta chains sequenced from one sample in a study of blood T cell repertoires in COVID-19. Libraries were prepared by immunoSEQ multiplex PCR; TCRdb keeps only in-frame clonotypes and omits some of them. The data show roughly 390,000 clones, 70% to 90% seen once. Sequenced: peripheral blood. All receptors come from a woman under 40 with COVID-19, enrolled during active disease.

CDR3 sequence: CASSSRLTRPLHF. The CDR3 region has the DNA TGTGCCAGCAGTTCTCGCCTGACACGACCCCTCCACTTT. V and J are TRBV6-5 and TRBJ1-6; no clear D. The germline gives CDR1 MNHEY, CDR2 SVGAGI. The CDR3 contains 13 residues. Trimming stripped 4 bases from V and 12 bases from J, with 13 bases between.

Only one count was recorded for this clone. The V call is TRBV7-9, the J call TRBJ2-1, with D possibly matching TRBD2 (5 bases). The CDR3 runs to 17 residues. CDR1 SEHNR and CDR2 FQNEAQ come from the germline V gene (reference sequence). V was cut by 3 bases and J by 8 bases, with 23 bases left in between. As DNA, the CDR3 is TGTGCCAGCAGCTTTGCCCGCCGCGCGGGCGGACTGGATGAGCAGTTCTTC. Protein product: CASSFARRAGGLDEQFF.

V is TRBV5-5 and J is TRBJ2-7; the D gene is possibly TRBD1 (5 bases). Trimming shortened V by 2 bases and J by 0 bases, and 9 bases separated the two germline ends. CDR3 length: 14 amino acids. CDR1 and CDR2 from the germline V gene are SGHKS and YYEKEE (reference sequence). The CDR3 reads CASSFRGVSYEQYF. CDR3 DNA sequence: TGTGCCAGCAGCTTTAGGGGTGTCTCCTACGAGCAGTACTTC.

This clone appeared once. The J gene is TRBJ2-3, the V gene TRBV19, with 8 nucleotides matching TRBD2. Germline trimming cut 4 bases from V and 3 bases from J; bases unmatched to any gene: 9. Per the germline V gene, CDR1 is LNHDA and CDR2 is SQIVND (reference sequence). CDR3 length: 16 amino acids. The chain's CDR3 is CASSTSLGGRTDTQYF. CDR3 DNA sequence: TGTGCCAGTAGTACATCTTTGGGCGGGAGGACAGATACGCAGTATTTT.

This chain links TRBV5-1 with TRBJ2-7; 8 bases line up with TRBD1. V was pared by 4 bases and J by 2 bases, with 5 bases of the junction left unmatched. The CDR3 length is 14 residues. Germline CDR1 is SGHRS and CDR2 is YFSETQ. The CDR3 loop reads CASSLDRDTYEQYF. DNA for the CDR3: TGCGCCAGCAGCCTGGACAGGGACACCTACGAGCAGTACTTC.

The CDR3 DNA sequence: TGTGCCAGTAGTATGGGACTAGCGGGCCGCACAGATACGCAGTATTTT. This sequence encodes CASSMGLAGRTDTQYF. This chain joins TRBV19 and TRBJ2-3, with 12 bases matching TRBD2. Germline V gives CDR1 LNHDA, CDR2 SQIVND (reference sequence). The junction had 2 bases not matched to a gene; V was cut back by 3 bases and J by 1 base. The CDR3 spans 16 residues. The full variable domain, completed using reference TRBV19 and TRBJ2-3, is DGGITQSPKYLFRKEGQNVTLSCEQNLNHDAMYWYRQDPGQGLRLIYYSQIVNDFQKGDIAEGYSVSREKKESFPLTVTSAQKNPTAFYLCASSMGLAGRTDTQYFGPGTRLTVL.

The V gene is TRBV4-1, the J gene TRBJ2-2; 10 nucleotides align to TRBD2. V shed 0 bases, J shed 3 bases, and the junction held 7 bases outside the gene matches. Germline V lookup: CDR1 MGHRA, CDR2 YSYEKL. The CDR3 length is 18 residues. CDR3 region: CASSQDQLAGADTGELFF. CDR3 coding DNA: TGCGCCAGCAGCCAAGATCAGCTAGCGGGAGCAGACACCGGGGAGCTGTTTTTT.

CDR3 loop: CASSIRRGRQPQHF. CDR3 bases: TGTGCCAGTAGTATCCGCAGGGGGCGTCAGCCCCAGCATTTT. The rearrangement links TRBV19 to TRBJ1-5; 8 nucleotides match TRBD1. This CDR3 region has 14 residues. Germline CDR1 and CDR2: LNHDA and SQIVND (reference sequence). Trimming cost V 3 bases and J 6 bases; bases outside gene matches: 4.

The CDR3 reads CASSDTDQGYYNEQFF. CDR3 sequence (DNA): TGTGCCAGCAGTGACACGGACCAGGGATATTACAATGAGCAGTTCTTC. The chain links TRBV2 to TRBJ2-1; possibly TRBD1 for D (5 bases). The V end was cut by 3 bases, the J end by 4 bases, with 16 bases between. This CDR3 is built from 16 residues. Germline CDR1 and CDR2: SNHLY and FYNNEI.

The chain combines TRBV14 with TRBJ2-7; 7 bases line up with TRBD1. The V gene end was trimmed by 4 bases and the J gene end by 6 bases; junction bases not matched to a gene: 15. Germline CDR1 SGHDN, CDR2 FVKESK. The CDR3 is made up of 16 amino acids. The CDR3 reads CASSPLDRARALEQYF. CDR3 DNA: TGTGCCAGCAGCCCCCTCGACAGGGCAAGGGCCCTCGAGCAGTACTTC. Full variable domain (remainder filled in from reference TRBV14 and TRBJ2-7): EAGVTQFPSHSVIEKGQTVTLRCDPISGHDNLYWYRRVMGKEIKFLLHFVKESKQDESGMPNNRFLAERTGGTYSTLKVQPAELEDSGVYFCASSPLDRARALEQYFGPGTRLTVT.

The chain is built from TRBV9 and TRBJ2-2; TRBD2 agrees at 8 bases. V shed 4 bases and J 1 base; nucleotides not matched to a gene: 9. CDR1 is SGDLS, CDR2 YYNGEE, per germline. The CDR3 spans 17 residues. CDR3 residues: CASSPSSGSVNTGELFF. The DNA for the CDR3 is TGTGCCAGCAGCCCATCAAGCGGGAGTGTGAACACCGGGGAGCTGTTTTTT. Using reference TRBV9 and TRBJ2-2 for the parts outside the CDR3, the full variable domain is DSGVTQTPKHLITATGQRVTLRCSPRSGDLSVYWYQQSLDQGLQFLIQYYNGEERAKGNILERFSAQQFPDLHSELNLSSLELGDSALYFCASSPSSGSVNTGELFFGEGSRLTVL.

This chain links TRBV2 with TRBJ1-6; TRBD1 matches at 8 bases. CDR3 length: 14 amino acids. CDR1 is SNHLY, CDR2 FYNNEI, per germline. J was trimmed by 9 bases and V by 4 bases; bases with no gene match: 5. The CDR3 here is CASSVQGVGSPLHF. For the CDR3, the DNA is TGTGCCAGCAGTGTACAGGGGGTAGGTTCACCCCTCCACTTT.

CDR3 protein: CASSPTGVTGINYGYTF. CDR3 DNA sequence: TGTGCCAGCAGCCCTACCGGGGTTACAGGGATAAACTATGGCTACACCTTC. The genes are TRBV11-2 and TRBJ1-2, with TRBD1 as a possible D gene (6 bases). Germline V gene data show CDR1 as SGHAT and CDR2 as FQNNGV. This CDR3 comprises 17 residues. The V end was cut by 5 bases, the J end by 2 bases, with 21 bases between. The variable domain in full, with the rest retrieved from reference TRBV11-2 and TRBJ1-2, is EAGVAQSPRYKIIEKRQSVAFWCNPISGHATLYWYQQILGQGPKLLIQFQNNGVVDDSQLPKDRFSAERLKGVDSTLKIQPAKLEDSAVYLCASSPTGVTGINYGYTFGSGTRLTVV.